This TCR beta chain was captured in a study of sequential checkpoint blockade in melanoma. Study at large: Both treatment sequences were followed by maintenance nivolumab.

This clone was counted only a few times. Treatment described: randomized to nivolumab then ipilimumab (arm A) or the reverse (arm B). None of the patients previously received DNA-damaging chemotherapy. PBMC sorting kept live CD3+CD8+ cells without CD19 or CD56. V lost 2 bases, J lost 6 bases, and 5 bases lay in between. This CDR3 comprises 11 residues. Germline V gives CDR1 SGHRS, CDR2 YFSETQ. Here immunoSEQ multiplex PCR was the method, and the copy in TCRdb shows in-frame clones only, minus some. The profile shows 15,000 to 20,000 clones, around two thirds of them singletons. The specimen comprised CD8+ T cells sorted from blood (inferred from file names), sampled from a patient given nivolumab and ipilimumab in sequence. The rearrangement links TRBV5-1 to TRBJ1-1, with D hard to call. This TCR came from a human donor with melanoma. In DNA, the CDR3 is TGCGCCAGCAGCTTTGGCCCTGAAGCTTTCTTT. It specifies CASSFGPEAFF.